This TCR beta chain was captured by sequencing in a study of T cell changes during pregnancy in multiple sclerosis. Measured with immunoSEQ multiplex PCR; TCRdb has only the in-frame clones, and not every one. The table lists 50,000 to 65,000 clones, 80% to 90% of them singletons. CDR1 WNHNN and CDR2 SYGVQD come from the germline V gene (reference sequence). The length of the CDR3 is 14 residues. V was clipped by 5 bases and J by 3 bases, with 11 bases between them. This chain joins TRBV10-1 and TRBJ2-1; D perhaps matches TRBD1 (5 bases). The sample was CD4+ T cells from peripheral blood mononuclear cells, taken in the third trimester of pregnancy. This TCR was sampled from a female donor with multiple sclerosis, enrolled in a pregnancy study. CDR3 loop: CASSMTVDYNEQFF. DNA of the CDR3: TGCGCCAGCAGTATGACAGTGGACTACAATGAGCAGTTCTTC.